Each of the 24 T cell receptor beta chains below was sequenced from the same sample in a study of identical twins. TCRdb used MiXCR to reprocess the 5' RACE reads, holding one entry per CDR3 protein. The table shows about 200,000 distinct CDR3 sequences, with over 5% occurring only once. This sample also belongs to another study, concerning T cells expressing NK-cell markers.

The sample consisted of CD8+ T cells sorted from blood. The receptors stem from a woman in her late teens or twenties in good health.

The CDR3 is CASSSGQDASNEKLFF. The CDR3 nucleotides read TGTGCCAGCAGTTCCGGACAGGACGCTTCTAATGAAAAACTGTTTTTT. V is TRBV6-5 and J is TRBJ1-4; 7 positions match TRBD1. CDR3 length equals 16 residues. Germline V gene sequence: CDR1 MNHEY, CDR2 SVGAGI. Trimming cost V 4 bases and J 3 bases; bases outside gene matches: 8.

This clonotype has a handful of counts. V usage is TRBV7-9 and J usage is TRBJ2-1; D is perhaps TRBD1 or TRBD2 (6 bases each). CDR3 length equals 15 residues. The germline CDR1 and CDR2 sequences are SEHNR and FQNEAQ (reference sequence). Trimming took off 3 bases at V and 6 bases at J, with 15 bases between the two ends. CDR3 amino acids: CASSLDGGPGNEQFF. The CDR3 bases are TGTGCCAGCAGCTTGGACGGGGGCCCAGGCAATGAGCAGTTCTTC. Filled out from reference TRBV7-9 and TRBJ2-1, the complete variable domain reads DTGVSQNPRHKITKRGQNVTFRCDPISEHNRLYWYRQTLGQGPEFLTYFQNEAQLEKSRLLSDRFSAERPKGSFSTLEIQRTEQGDSAMYLCASSLDGGPGNEQFFGPGTRLTVL.

There are many counts of this clonotype. V and J are TRBV4-3 and TRBJ2-3; 7 bases are a match to TRBD2. Germline V gives CDR1 LGHNA, CDR2 YSLEER. After removal of 1 base from V and 4 bases from J, the junction contained 5 bases not matched to a gene. The CDR3 runs 15 residues. The CDR3 nucleotides read TGCGCCAGCAGCCAAGGAGCTAGCGGTTCAGATACGCAGTATTTT. Protein product: CASSQGASGSDTQYF.

This clonotype has ten or more counts. A much larger clone lies a single base off, so this may be a read error. The rearrangement uses TRBV6-2 or TRBV6-3 and TRBJ2-6, with unresolved D. The CDR3 has 14 amino acids. The ends were cut back, 2 bases at V and 0 bases at J, with 2 bases in the middle. Germline V lookup: CDR1 MNHEY, CDR2 SVGEGT. CDR3 bases: TGTGCCAGCAGTTACAGCTCTGGGGCCAACGTCCTGACTTTC. Translating gives CASSYSSGANVLTF.

The table lists this clonotype with a few counts. The chain uses TRBV5-5 and TRBJ2-5, with D hard to call. V was trimmed by 7 bases and J by 5 bases, leaving 9 bases between them. The CDR3 length is 11 residues. Germline V lookup: CDR1 SGHKS, CDR2 YYEKEE (reference sequence). As DNA, the CDR3 is TGTGCCAGCGGCCGGCTGGAGACCCAGTACTTC. Its protein product is CASGRLETQYF.

This rearrangement joins TRBV4-1 to TRBJ2-7; D remains ambiguous. Trimming pared 0 bases from V and 3 bases from J, leaving 3 bases between. The germline V gene encodes CDR1 MGHRA and CDR2 YSYEKL. The CDR3 totals 12 residues. The chain's CDR3 is CASSQDDYEQYF. The CDR3 DNA is TGCGCCAGCAGCCAAGACGACTACGAGCAGTACTTC.

The V and J genes are TRBV6-5 and TRBJ2-5; 10 nucleotides match TRBD1. The CDR3 extends over 13 amino acids. The V and J ends lost 4 bases and 4 bases, in that order; junction bases with no gene match: 0. From germline, CDR1 is MNHEY and CDR2 SVGAGI. The CDR3 is CASSWDRGETQYF. For the CDR3, the DNA is TGTGCCAGCAGTTGGGACAGGGGAGAGACCCAGTACTTC.

CDR3 sequence (DNA): TGCAGTGCTGGGACAGACCCTTACAATGAGCAGTTCTTC. Its translation: CSAGTDPYNEQFF. The rearrangement joins TRBV20-1 to TRBJ2-1, with 7 bases that match TRBD1. V trimming: 5 bases; J trimming: 4 bases; junction bases outside the gene matches: 5. CDR1 and CDR2 from the germline V gene are DFQATT and SNEGSKA (reference sequence). This CDR3 region has 13 residues.

DNA for the CDR3: TGTGCCAGCAGTCTGACAGTTGGGGGGATTTCACCCCTCCACTTT. Its translation: CASSLTVGGISPLHF. The V and J genes are TRBV27 and TRBJ1-6, with D perhaps TRBD1 (5 bases). V was cut by 5 bases and J by 9 bases, with 17 bases left in between. The germline CDR1 and CDR2 sequences are MNHEY and SMNVEV (reference sequence). This CDR3 has 15 residues.

The rearrangement uses TRBV2 and TRBJ2-3, with D possibly matching TRBD1 (8 bases). Germline lookup yields CDR1 SNHLY and CDR2 FYNNEI. V lost 9 bases and J lost 6, with 13 bases in between. The CDR3 has 12 residues. CDR3 nucleotide sequence: TGTGCCAGGACAGGGGAGGGGGATACGCAGTATTTT. Translated: CARTGEGDTQYF.

The V gene is TRBV6-2 or TRBV6-3, the J gene TRBJ1-5, with TRBD1 as a possible D gene (5 bases). The germline V gene encodes CDR1 MNHEY and CDR2 SVGEGT. The CDR3 runs to 11 residues. The ends were cut back, 4 bases at V and 9 bases at J, with 7 bases in the middle. The CDR3 protein is CASSWGGPQHF. The DNA for the CDR3 is TGTGCCAGCAGTTGGGGGGGGCCCCAGCATTTT.

The chain is built from TRBV20-1 and TRBJ1-1; a weak D match, TRBD1 (6 bases). The CDR3 length is 13 residues. V shed 1 base and J shed 6 bases, with 12 bases lying between them. Germline V gene data show CDR1 as DFQATT and CDR2 as SNEGSKA (reference sequence). The CDR3 DNA reads TGCAGTGCTAGAGGGGGGGCAACGGCTGAAGCTTTCTTT. Translating it yields CSARGGATAEAFF.

There are a few counts of this clonotype. The rearrangement links TRBV7-3 to TRBJ2-6; D is ambiguous. V was shortened by 1 base and J by 1 base, with 8 bases between the two germline ends. The CDR3 consists of 16 residues. Germline CDR1 and CDR2: SGHTA and FQGTGA. CDR3 DNA sequence: TGTGCCAGCAGCTTAATCCAAGGATCTGGGGCCAACGTCCTGACTTTC. It yields the protein CASSLIQGSGANVLTF. The complete variable domain, with remaining parts taken from reference TRBV7-3 and TRBJ2-6, reads GAGVSQTPSNKVTEKGKYVELRCDPISGHTALYWYRQSLGQGPEFLIYFQGTGAADDSGLPNDRFFAVRPEGSVSTLKIQRTERGDSAVYLCASSLIQGSGANVLTFGAGSRLTVL.

This chain joins TRBV25-1 and TRBJ2-2; 13 bases match TRBD2. Germline assignment: CDR1 MGHDK and CDR2 SYGVNS. The ends lost 7 bases at V and 5 bases at J; junction bases unmatched: 13. CDR3 length: 18 residues. The CDR3 DNA follows: TGTGCCAGCACCGGGGGGACTAGCGGGGCGCCCGGGACCGGGGAGCTGTTTTTT. It yields the protein CASTGGTSGAPGTGELFF.

The gene calls are TRBV12-3 or TRBV12-4 and TRBJ2-2, with 13 bases aligning to TRBD2. The CDR3 extends over 18 amino acids. V was pared by 6 bases and J by 0 bases, with 7 bases of the junction left unmatched. This CDR3 is CASSPGTSGTSNTGELFF. In DNA, the CDR3 is TGTGCCAGCAGCCCTGGGACTAGCGGGACATCGAACACCGGGGAGCTGTTTTTT.

The V gene is TRBV5-4, the J gene TRBJ2-7, with TRBD2 identical over 7 bases. Per germline, CDR1 SGHNT and CDR2 YYREEE (reference sequence). J lost 7 bases, V lost 0 bases, and 13 bases had no gene match. CDR3 length: 16 residues. CDR3 loop: CASSLDLAGAPWEQYF. The CDR3 DNA follows: TGTGCCAGCAGCTTGGATCTCGCGGGAGCCCCTTGGGAGCAGTACTTC.

The table lists this clonotype with many counts. The chain joins TRBV3-1 to TRBJ2-5; D gene uncertain. Trimming took 3 bases from V and 7 from J, leaving 3 bases between them. The length of the CDR3 is 10 residues. Per germline, CDR1 LGHDT and CDR2 YNNKEL (reference sequence). DNA for the CDR3: TGTGCCAGCAGCCACGGGACCCAGTACTTC. This codes for CASSHGTQYF.

Here the CDR3 DNA reads TGTGCCAGCAGCCAAGGGACTAGCGGGGGCCCTAGCACAGATACGCAGTATTTT. Encoded protein: CASSQGTSGGPSTDTQYF. The genes are TRBV4-2 and TRBJ2-3; 13 positions agree with TRBD2. With V trimmed by 1 base and J by 0 bases, 4 bases remained unmatched. The CDR3 consists of 18 residues. The V gene's germline CDR1 is LGHNA and CDR2 YNFKEQ.

This clonotype was seen more than once but under ten times. CDR3 region: CSARGREGTEAFF. The CDR3 nucleotides read TGCAGTGCTAGAGGCAGGGAAGGGACTGAAGCTTTCTTT. The V and J genes are TRBV20-1 and TRBJ1-1; D might be TRBD1 (5 bases). V shed 1 base and J shed 5 bases, with 11 bases lying between them. The germline V gene encodes CDR1 DFQATT and CDR2 SNEGSKA (reference sequence). CDR3 length: 13 amino acids.

The chain couples TRBV3-1 to TRBJ2-1; D is unresolved. Trimming removed 7 bases at V and 8 bases at J, with 12 bases between. The V gene's germline CDR1 is LGHDT and CDR2 YNNKEL (reference sequence). This CDR3 is built from 12 residues. The CDR3 loop is CASNHDRDEQFF. In DNA form, the CDR3 reads TGTGCCAGCAACCACGATAGGGATGAGCAGTTCTTC.

V gene TRBV20-1 combines with J gene TRBJ2-1, with 9 bases that match TRBD2. J was trimmed by 5 bases and V by 1 base; bases with no gene match: 9. CDR1 is DFQATT, CDR2 SNEGSKA, per germline (reference sequence). The length of the CDR3 is 16 residues. The CDR3 is CSARAIGTSSHNEQFF. The CDR3 region has the DNA TGCAGTGCTAGAGCCATCGGGACTAGCAGTCACAATGAGCAGTTCTTC.

This clonotype has at least ten counts. The chain recombines TRBV12-5 with TRBJ2-7, with D hard to call. CDR1 LGHNT and CDR2 FRNRAP come from the germline V gene. V shed 0 bases and J shed 4 bases, with 10 bases lying between them. The CDR3 totals 14 residues. The DNA for the CDR3 is TGTGCTAGTGGTTTGGTCGCAGCCATGTACGAGCAGTACTTC. This encodes CASGLVAAMYEQYF.

This chain uses TRBV18 with TRBJ2-5; D is unresolved. Germline values: CDR1 KGHSH, CDR2 LQKENI. CDR3 length: 13 residues. V was shortened by 0 bases and J by 7 bases, with 9 bases between the two germline ends. The CDR3 region is CASSPPREATQYF. As DNA, the CDR3 is TGTGCCAGCTCACCACCTCGAGAGGCGACCCAGTACTTC.

This rearrangement joins TRBV6-1 to TRBJ2-7; TRBD1 is a possible D gene (5 bases). Looked up from germline, CDR1 is MNHNS and CDR2 is SASEGT. With 5 bases removed from V and 0 bases from J, the gap between germline ends came to 14 bases. The CDR3 is 15 amino acids. CDR3 sequence (DNA): TGTGCCAGCAGTCCACCCGGCCAGGGCTCCTACGAGCAGTACTTC. It translates to CASSPPGQGSYEQYF.